One T cell receptor beta chain is described in this entry. The data were obtained in a study of blood T cell repertoires in COVID-19. Study in general: Spain, Italy and the United States supplied samples that represented acute and convalescent COVID-19. Sample material is recorded as cDNA or gDNA derived from T cells, B-cell-depleted T cells, or PBMCs.

Study processing details: Estimation of nucleated cell counts relied on the amplification of reference gene primers. Sequencing was performed with immunoSEQ multiplex PCR; in TCRdb, only in-frame clones are kept and a portion is missing. V and J calls and clone size come straight from that table; D and trimming were deduced from the DNA. The table lists approximately 240,000 clones, around four fifths of them singletons. Germline CDR1 reads MNHEY; CDR2 reads SVGAGI. Trimming cost V 2 bases and J 6 bases; bases outside gene matches: 8. The CDR3 extends over 15 amino acids. Sequencing was carried out using peripheral blood. This clonotype was obtained from a man aged 50 to 60 with acute or convalescent COVID-19. The V gene is TRBV6-5, the J gene TRBJ2-3; 7 bases are shared with TRBD1. The CDR3 region has the DNA TGTGCCAGCAGTTACACAGGACAGGAGGCCGATACGCAGTATTTT. It translates to CASSYTGQEADTQYF.